What follows describes a single T cell receptor beta chain. The sample belongs to a study of blood T cell repertoires in COVID-19. The ends lost 10 bases at V and 0 bases at J; junction bases unmatched: 2. The CDR3 covers 13 residues. Looked up from germline, CDR1 is SNHLY and CDR2 is FYNNEI. The method was immunoSEQ multiplex PCR; TCRdb's version includes in-frame clones alone and lacks a portion of them. The sample lists over 150,000 clones; about 80% were seen once. This sequence was found in a man in his 70s with active or convalescent COVID-19. The specimen sequenced was peripheral blood. The V call is TRBV2, the J call TRBJ1-5, with 8 bases aligning to TRBD1. This chain's CDR3 is CATDRGSNQPQHF. The CDR3 DNA reads as TGTGCCACCGACAGGGGTAGCAATCAGCCCCAGCATTTT. The whole variable domain, filled in from reference TRBV2 and TRBJ1-5, reads EPEVTQTPSHQVTQMGQEVILRCVPISNHLYFYWYRQILGQKVEFLVSFYNNEISEKSEIFDDQFSVERPDGSNFTLKIRSTKLEDSAMYFCATDRGSNQPQHFGDGTRLSIL.